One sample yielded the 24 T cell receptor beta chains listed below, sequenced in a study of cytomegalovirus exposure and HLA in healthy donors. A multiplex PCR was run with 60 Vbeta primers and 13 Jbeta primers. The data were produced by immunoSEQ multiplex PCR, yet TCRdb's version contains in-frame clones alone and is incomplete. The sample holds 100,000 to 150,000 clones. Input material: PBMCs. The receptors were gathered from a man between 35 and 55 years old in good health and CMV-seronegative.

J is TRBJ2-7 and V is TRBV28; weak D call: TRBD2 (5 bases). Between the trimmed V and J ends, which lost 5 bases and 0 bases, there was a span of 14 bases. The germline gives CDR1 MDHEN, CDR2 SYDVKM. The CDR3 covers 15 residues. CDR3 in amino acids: CASSTPPLGSYEQYF. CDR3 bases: TGTGCCAGCAGTACCCCTCCACTAGGCTCCTACGAGCAGTACTTC. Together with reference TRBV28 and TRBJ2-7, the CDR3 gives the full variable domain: DVKVTQSSRYLVKRTGEKVFLECVQDMDHENMFWYRQDPGLGLRLIYFSYDVKMKEKGDIPEGYSVSREKKERFSLILESASTNQTSMYLCASSTPPLGSYEQYFGPGTRLTVT.

The CDR3 region has the DNA TGTGCCAGCAGCTTCTTCAGGGGTTTCGGGGCCAACGTCCTGACTTTC. Its translation: CASSFFRGFGANVLTF. J is TRBJ2-6 and V is TRBV7-9; a weak D match, TRBD1 (6 bases). The CDR3 is made up of 16 amino acids. The V and J ends lost 3 bases and 4 bases respectively, with 13 bases between them. The germline V gene encodes CDR1 SEHNR and CDR2 FQNEAQ (reference sequence). The full variable domain, completed using reference TRBV7-9 and TRBJ2-6, is DTGVSQNPRHKITKRGQNVTFRCDPISEHNRLYWYRQTLGQGPEFLTYFQNEAQLEKSRLLSDRFSAERPKGSFSTLEIQRTEQGDSAMYLCASSFFRGFGANVLTFGAGSRLTVL.

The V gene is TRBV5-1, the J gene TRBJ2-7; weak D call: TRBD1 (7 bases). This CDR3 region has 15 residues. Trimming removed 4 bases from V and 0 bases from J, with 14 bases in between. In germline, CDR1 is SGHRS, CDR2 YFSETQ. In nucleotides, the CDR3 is TGCGCCAGCAGCGGCGGGACAGCAAACTCCTACGAGCAGTACTTC. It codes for CASSGGTANSYEQYF.

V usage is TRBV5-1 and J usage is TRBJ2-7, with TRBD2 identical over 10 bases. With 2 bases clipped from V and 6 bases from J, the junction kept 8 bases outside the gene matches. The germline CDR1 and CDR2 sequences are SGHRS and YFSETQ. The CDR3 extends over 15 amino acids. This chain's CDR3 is CASSLLAGSPSEQYF. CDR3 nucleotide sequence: TGCGCCAGCAGCTTACTAGCGGGATCTCCTAGCGAGCAGTACTTC.

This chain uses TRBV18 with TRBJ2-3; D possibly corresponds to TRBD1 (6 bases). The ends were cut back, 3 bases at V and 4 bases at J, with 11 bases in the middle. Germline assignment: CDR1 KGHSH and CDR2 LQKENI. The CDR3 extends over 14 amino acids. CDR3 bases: TGTGCCAGCTCACCGGGCAGGGGTGCAGATACGCAGTATTTT. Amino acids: CASSPGRGADTQYF.

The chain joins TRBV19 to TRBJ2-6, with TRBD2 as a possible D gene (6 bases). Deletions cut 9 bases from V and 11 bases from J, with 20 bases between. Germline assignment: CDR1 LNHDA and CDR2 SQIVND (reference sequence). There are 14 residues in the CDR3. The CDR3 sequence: CASHSGPGSYVLTF. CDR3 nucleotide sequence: TGTGCCAGCCACAGCGGGCCAGGGAGTTACGTCCTGACTTTC.

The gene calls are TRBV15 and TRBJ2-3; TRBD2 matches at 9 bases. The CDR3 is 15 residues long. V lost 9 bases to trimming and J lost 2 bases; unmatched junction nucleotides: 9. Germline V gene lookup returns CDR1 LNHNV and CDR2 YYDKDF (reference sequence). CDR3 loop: CATKGGRAFTDTQYF. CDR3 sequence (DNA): TGTGCCACTAAGGGCGGGAGGGCCTTCACAGATACGCAGTATTTT.

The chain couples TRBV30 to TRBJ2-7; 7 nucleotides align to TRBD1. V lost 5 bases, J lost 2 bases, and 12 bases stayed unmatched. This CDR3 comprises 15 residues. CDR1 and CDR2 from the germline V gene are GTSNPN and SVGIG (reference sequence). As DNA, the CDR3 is TGTGCCTGGGGAAGACAGGGATGGACCCCCTACGAGCAGTACTTC. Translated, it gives CAWGRQGWTPYEQYF.

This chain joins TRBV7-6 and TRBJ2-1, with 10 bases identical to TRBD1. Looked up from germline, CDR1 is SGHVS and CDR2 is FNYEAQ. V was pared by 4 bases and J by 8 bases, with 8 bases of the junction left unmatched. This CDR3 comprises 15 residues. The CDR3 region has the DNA TGTGCCAGCAGCTCCGCCGGGACAGGGGTAGATGAGCAGTTCTTC. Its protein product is CASSSAGTGVDEQFF. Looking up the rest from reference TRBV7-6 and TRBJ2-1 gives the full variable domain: GAGVSQSPRYKVTKRGQDVALRCDPISGHVSLYWYRQALGQGPEFLTYFNYEAQQDKSGLPNDRFSAERPEGSISTLTIQRTEQRDSAMYRCASSSAGTGVDEQFFGPGTRLTVL.

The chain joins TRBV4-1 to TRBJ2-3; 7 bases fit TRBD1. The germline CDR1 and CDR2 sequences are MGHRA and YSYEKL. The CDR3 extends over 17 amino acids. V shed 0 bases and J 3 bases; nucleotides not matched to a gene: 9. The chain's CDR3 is CASSQDVDPRGTDTQYF. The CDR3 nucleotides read TGCGCCAGCAGCCAAGATGTAGACCCCAGGGGGACAGATACGCAGTATTTT.

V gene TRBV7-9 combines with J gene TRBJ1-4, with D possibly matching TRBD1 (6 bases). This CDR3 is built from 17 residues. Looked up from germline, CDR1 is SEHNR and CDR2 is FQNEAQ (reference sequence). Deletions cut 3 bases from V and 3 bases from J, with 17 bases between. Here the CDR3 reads CASSFITRGMANEKLFF. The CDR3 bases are TGTGCCAGCAGCTTTATCACAAGGGGGATGGCTAATGAAAAACTGTTTTTT.

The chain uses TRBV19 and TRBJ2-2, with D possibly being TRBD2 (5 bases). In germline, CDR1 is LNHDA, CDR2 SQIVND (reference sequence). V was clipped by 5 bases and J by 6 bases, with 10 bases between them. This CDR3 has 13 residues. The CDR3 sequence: CASSLGLAGELFF. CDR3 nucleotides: TGTGCCAGTAGTTTAGGACTGGCCGGGGAGCTGTTTTTT.

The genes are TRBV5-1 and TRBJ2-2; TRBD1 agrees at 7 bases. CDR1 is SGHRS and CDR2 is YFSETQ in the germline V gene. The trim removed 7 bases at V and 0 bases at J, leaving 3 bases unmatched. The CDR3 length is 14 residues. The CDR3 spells CASADRTNTGELFF. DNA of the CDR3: TGCGCCAGCGCGGACAGGACGAACACCGGGGAGCTGTTTTTT.

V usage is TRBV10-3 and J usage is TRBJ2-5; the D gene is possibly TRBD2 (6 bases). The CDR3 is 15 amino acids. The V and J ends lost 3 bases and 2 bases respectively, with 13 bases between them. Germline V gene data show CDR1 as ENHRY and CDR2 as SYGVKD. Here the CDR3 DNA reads TGTGCCATCAGTGAAGGAGCCGGGACTCAAGAGACCCAGTACTTC. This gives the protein CAISEGAGTQETQYF.

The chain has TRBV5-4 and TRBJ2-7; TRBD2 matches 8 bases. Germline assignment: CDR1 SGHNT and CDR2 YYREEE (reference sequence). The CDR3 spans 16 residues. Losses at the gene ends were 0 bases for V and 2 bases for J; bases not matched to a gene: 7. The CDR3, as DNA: TGTGCCAGCAGCTTGGGGAATAGCGGGGTTCCCTACGAGCAGTACTTC. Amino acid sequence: CASSLGNSGVPYEQYF.

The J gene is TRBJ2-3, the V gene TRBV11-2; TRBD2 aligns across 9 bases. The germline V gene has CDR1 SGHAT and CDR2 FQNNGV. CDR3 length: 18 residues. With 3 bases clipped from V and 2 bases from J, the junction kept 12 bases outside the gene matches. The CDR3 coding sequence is TGTGCCAGCAGCTTTTACCCCCCAGCGGGAGGTGCCACAGATACGCAGTATTTT. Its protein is CASSFYPPAGGATDTQYF.

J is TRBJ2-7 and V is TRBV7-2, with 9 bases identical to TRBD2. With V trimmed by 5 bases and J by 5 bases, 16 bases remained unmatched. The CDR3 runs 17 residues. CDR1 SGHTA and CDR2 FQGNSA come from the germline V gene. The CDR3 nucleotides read TGTGCCAGCAGCACCCCTGGGAAAGCGGGAGGTCTCCACGAGCAGTACTTC. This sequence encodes CASSTPGKAGGLHEQYF. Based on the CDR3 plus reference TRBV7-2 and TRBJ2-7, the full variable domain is GAGVSQSPSNKVTEKGKDVELRCDPISGHTALYWYRQSLGQGLEFLIYFQGNSAPDKSGLPSDRFSAERTGGSVSTLTIQRTQQEDSAVYLCASSTPGKAGGLHEQYFGPGTRLTVT.

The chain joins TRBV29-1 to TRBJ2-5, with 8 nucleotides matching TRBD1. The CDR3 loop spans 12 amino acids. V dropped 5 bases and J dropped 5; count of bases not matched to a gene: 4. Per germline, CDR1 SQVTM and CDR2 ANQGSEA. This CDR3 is CSVSGGRETQYF. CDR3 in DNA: TGCAGCGTTTCAGGGGGCAGGGAGACCCAGTACTTC.

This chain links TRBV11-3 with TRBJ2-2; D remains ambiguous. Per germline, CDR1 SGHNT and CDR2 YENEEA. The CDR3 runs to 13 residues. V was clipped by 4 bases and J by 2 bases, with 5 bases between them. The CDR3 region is CASSWRNTGELFF. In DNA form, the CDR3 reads TGTGCCAGCAGCTGGAGAAACACCGGGGAGCTGTTTTTT. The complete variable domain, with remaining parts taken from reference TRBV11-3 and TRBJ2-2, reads EAGVVQSPRYKIIEKKQPVAFWCNPISGHNTLYWYLQNLGQGPELLIRYENEEAVDDSQLPKDRFSAERLKGVDSTLKIQPAELGDSAVYLCASSWRNTGELFFGEGSRLTVL.

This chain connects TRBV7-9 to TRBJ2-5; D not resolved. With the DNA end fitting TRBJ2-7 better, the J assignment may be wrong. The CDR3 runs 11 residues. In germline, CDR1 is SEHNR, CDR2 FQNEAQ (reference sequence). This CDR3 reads CASRLWGEQYF. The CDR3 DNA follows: TGTGCCAGCAGACTGTGGGGCGAGCAGTACTTC.

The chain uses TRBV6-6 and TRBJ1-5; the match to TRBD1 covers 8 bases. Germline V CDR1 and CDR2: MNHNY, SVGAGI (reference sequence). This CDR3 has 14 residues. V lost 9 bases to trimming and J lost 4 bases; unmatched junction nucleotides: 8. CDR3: CASSPDRANQPQHF. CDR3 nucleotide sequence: TGTGCCAGTTCACCGGACAGGGCGAATCAGCCCCAGCATTTT.

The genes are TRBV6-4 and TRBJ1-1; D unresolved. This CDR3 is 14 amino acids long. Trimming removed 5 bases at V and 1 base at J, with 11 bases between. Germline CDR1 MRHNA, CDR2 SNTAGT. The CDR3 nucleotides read TGTGCCAGCAGTTTATGGGCGGGGAACACTGAAGCTTTCTTT. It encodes CASSLWAGNTEAFF.

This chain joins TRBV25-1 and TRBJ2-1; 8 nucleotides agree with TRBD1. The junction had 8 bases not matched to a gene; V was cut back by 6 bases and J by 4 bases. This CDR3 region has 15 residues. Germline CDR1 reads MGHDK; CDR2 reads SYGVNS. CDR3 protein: CASSPAGQGYNEQFF. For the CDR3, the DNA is TGTGCCAGCAGCCCCGCTGGACAGGGATACAATGAGCAGTTCTTC.

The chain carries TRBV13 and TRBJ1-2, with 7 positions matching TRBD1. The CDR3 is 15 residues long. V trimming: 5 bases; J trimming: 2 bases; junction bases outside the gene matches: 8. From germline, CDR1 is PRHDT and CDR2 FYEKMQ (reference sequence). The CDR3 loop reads CASSAARQGNYGYTF. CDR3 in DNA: TGTGCCAGCAGCGCGGCCAGACAGGGCAACTATGGCTACACCTTC.